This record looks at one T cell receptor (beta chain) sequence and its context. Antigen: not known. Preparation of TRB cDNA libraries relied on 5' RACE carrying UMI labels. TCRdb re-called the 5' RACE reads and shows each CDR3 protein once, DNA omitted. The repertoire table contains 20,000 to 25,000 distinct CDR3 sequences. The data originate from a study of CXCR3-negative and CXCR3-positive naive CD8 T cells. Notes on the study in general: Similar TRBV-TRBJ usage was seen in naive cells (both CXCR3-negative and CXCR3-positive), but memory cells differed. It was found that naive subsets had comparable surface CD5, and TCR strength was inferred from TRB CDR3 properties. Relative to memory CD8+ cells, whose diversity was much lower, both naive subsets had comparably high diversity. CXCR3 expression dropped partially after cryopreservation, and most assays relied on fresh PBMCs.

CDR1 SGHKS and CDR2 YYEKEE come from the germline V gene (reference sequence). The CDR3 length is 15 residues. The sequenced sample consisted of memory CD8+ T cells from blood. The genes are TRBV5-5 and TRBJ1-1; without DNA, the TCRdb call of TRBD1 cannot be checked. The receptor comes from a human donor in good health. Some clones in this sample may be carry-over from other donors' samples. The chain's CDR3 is CASSPDRARNTEAFF.